This TCR beta chain was documented in a study of vaccination and CD4 T cells after COVID-19. Study conclusions and caveats: Only relatively few convalescent patients were studied, and early post-infection timepoints were not analyzed. Only after vaccination were a median about 87% of convalescents' reactive clones seen.

The Oncomine TCR Beta short-read assay sequenced DNA from cultured CD4+ T cells. MiXCR, run by TCRdb on the PCR reads, gives a single entry per CDR3 protein. The repertoire holds about 15,000 distinct CDR3 sequences, with 40% to 50% as singletons. This CDR3 is built from 14 residues. Germline V gives CDR1 DFQATT, CDR2 SNEGSKA (reference sequence). Trimming cost V 1 base and J 5 bases, with 9 bases left between them. Described time point: late sampling 161 to 241 days after vaccination in three convalescent patients. The treatment was: 10-day PBMC culture with coronavirus spike peptide pools or control peptides (ViraFEST assay). Once peptide pools had expanded antigen-specific T cells, ViraFEST sequenced TCRs. For this clonotype: What it recognizes is unknown.

Sequencing used CD4+ T cells from blood, cultured in vitro, obtained about 7 months after SARS-CoV-2 vaccination. The sequence was obtained from a human donor who had recovered from COVID-19. The chain joins TRBV20-1 to TRBJ1-6; weak D call: TRBD1 (5 bases). CDR3 nucleotide sequence: TGCAGTGCTAGAGTAGGAGGGGATAATTCACCCCTCCACTTT. Its translation is CSARVGGDNSPLHF.